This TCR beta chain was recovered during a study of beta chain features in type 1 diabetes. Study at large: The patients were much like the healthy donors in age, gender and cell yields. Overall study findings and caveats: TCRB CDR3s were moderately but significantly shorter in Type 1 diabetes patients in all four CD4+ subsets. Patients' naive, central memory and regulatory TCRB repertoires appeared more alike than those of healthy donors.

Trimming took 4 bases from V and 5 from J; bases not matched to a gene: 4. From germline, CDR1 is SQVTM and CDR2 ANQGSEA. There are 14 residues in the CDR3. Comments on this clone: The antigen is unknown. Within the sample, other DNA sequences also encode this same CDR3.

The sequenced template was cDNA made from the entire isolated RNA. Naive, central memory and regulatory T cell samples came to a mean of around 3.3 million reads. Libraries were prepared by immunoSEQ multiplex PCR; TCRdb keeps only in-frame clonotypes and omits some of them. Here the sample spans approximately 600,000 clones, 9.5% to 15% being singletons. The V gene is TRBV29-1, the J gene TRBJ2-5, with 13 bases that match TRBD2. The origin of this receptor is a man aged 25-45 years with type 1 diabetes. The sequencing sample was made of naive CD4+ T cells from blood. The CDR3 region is CSVGTSGGLETQYF. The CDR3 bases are TGCAGCGTTGGGACTAGCGGGGGTTTGGAGACCCAGTACTTC. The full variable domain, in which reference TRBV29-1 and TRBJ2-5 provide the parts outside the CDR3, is SAVISQKPSRDICQRGTSLTIQCQVDSQVTMMFWYRQQPGQSLTLIATANQGSEATYESGFVIDKFPISRPNLTFSTLTVSNMSPEDSSIYLCSVGTSGGLETQYFGPGTRLLVL.